The rows below give T cell receptor beta chains drawn from one sample of a study of chemoradiotherapy in HPV16-positive cancers. Sequencing used immunoSEQ multiplex PCR; TCRdb keeps in-frame clones, though not all of them. The profile covers some 29,000 clones, with more than 85% appearing a single time and roughly 18% taken by the ten largest. Here the sequenced sample was blood, taken from a patient who underwent chemoradiotherapy. The receptors were sampled from a human donor with HPV-associated anogenital cancer. CDR3s include the opening cysteine and the closing phenylalanine or tryptophan. D genes are given only for firm matches. Rows may omit the clone size; those that give it use once, few, many or a size class.

D	J	size	V	DNA	CDR3
TRBD2	TRBJ2-7	NA	TRBV9	TGTGCCAGCAGCCGCTGGGGGAGGGGCTCCTACGAGCAGTACTTC	CASSRWGRGSYEQYF
NA	TRBJ2-5	NA	TRBV21-1	TGTGCCAGCATAGGGTTCCCGACGGTTTACCAAGAGACCCAGTACTTC	CASIGFPTVYQETQYF
NA	TRBJ2-6	NA	TRBV5-1	TGCGCCAGCAGCTTGTTAGGTAACTCTGGGGCCAACGTCCTGACTTTC	CASSLLGNSGANVLTF
NA	TRBJ2-7	once	TRBV5-1	TGCGCCAGCAGCTTGGGGGCTCCCTACGAGCAGTACTTC	CASSLGAPYEQYF
NA	TRBJ2-1	once	TRBV19	TGTGCCAGTAGTATTCAGGTAAACAATGAGCAGTTCTTC	CASSIQVNNEQFF
NA	TRBJ2-3	NA	TRBV6-1	TGTGCCAGCAGTGCCACCCTACCAACTAGCACAGATACGCAGTATTTT	CASSATLPTSTDTQYF
NA	TRBJ1-1	NA	TRBV7-9	TGTGCCAGCAGCCCCACGGGGTGGGGCACTGAAGCTTTCTTT	CASSPTGWGTEAFF
NA	TRBJ1-6	NA	TRBV5-1	TGCGCCAGCAGCTTGGCCCCTGGACGCCCTTCACCCCTCCACTTT	CASSLAPGRPSPLHF
NA	TRBJ1-1	NA	TRBV18	TGTGCCAGCTCACCCCGTGGGGGGTTCACTGAAGCTTTCTTT	CASSPRGGFTEAFF
TRBD2	TRBJ2-1	NA	TRBV9	TGTGCCAGCAGCGCGGGAGGGGGCTCCTACAATGAGCAGTTCTTC	CASSAGGGSYNEQFF
NA	TRBJ2-7	NA	TRBV27	TGTGCCAGCAGTTTATCACAGAGCTACGAGCAGTACTTC	CASSLSQSYEQYF
NA	TRBJ2-2	NA	TRBV5-1	TGCGCCAGCAGCTTAAGGCGGTCCGGGGAGCTGTTTTTT	CASSLRRSGELFF
NA	TRBJ2-7	NA	TRBV4-2	TGTGCCAGCAGCCAAGATGGAGGGGGGGGCTCGTACGAGCAGTACTTC	CASSQDGGGGSYEQYF
TRBD1	TRBJ2-1	NA	TRBV28	TGTGCCAGCAGCCATAACAGGGGGGAGTTCTTC	CASSHNRGEFF
TRBD1	TRBJ1-1	NA	TRBV6-6	TGTGCCACCACGGACAGGGCCCGGAACACTGAAGCTTTCTTT	CATTDRARNTEAFF
TRBD1	TRBJ2-1	NA	TRBV12-5	TGTGCTAGTGGCCCTGGACAGGGGGCTGTCAATGAGCAGTTCTTC	CASGPGQGAVNEQFF
TRBD2	TRBJ2-1	NA	TRBV2	TGTGCCAGCAGACGGACTAGCGGGAGTAGCAATGAGCAGTTCTTC	CASRRTSGSSNEQFF
NA	TRBJ1-5	NA	TRBV7-8	TGTGCCAGCAGCCCCGGGGGAGGGTTTGGCAATCAGCCCCAGCATTTT	CASSPGGGFGNQPQHF
NA	TRBJ2-6	NA	TRBV7-3	TGTGCCAGCAGTCCTCTCCACTCTGGGGCCAACGTCCTGACTTTC	CASSPLHSGANVLTF
TRBD1	TRBJ1-1	NA	TRBV28	TGTGCCAGCAGTTTTGTGACAGGGGAAGCTTTCTTT	CASSFVTGEAFF
TRBD2	TRBJ2-7	NA	TRBV7-6	TGTGCCAGCAGCAAAGTAGCTAGCGGGATATCCTACGAGCAGTACTTC	CASSKVASGISYEQYF
TRBD2	TRBJ2-3	NA	TRBV5-1	TGCGCCAGCAGCTTGCCGGGGACTAGACTGCTTGGCACAGATACGCAGTATTTT	CASSLPGTRLLGTDTQYF
TRBD2	TRBJ2-1	NA	TRBV7-8	TGTGCCAGCAGCCCAGGGACTAGCGGCGCCTACAATGAGCAGTTCTTC	CASSPGTSGAYNEQFF
NA	TRBJ2-5	NA	TRBV6-6	TGTGCCAGCAGTTACAGTAGGGTTTCAGAGACCCAGTACTTC	CASSYSRVSETQYF
NA	TRBJ2-2	NA	TRBV6-4	TGTGCCAGCAGTGACTCAGAACGGGACGGCGGGGAGCTGTTTTTT	CASSDSERDGGELFF
TRBD1	TRBJ1-1	NA	TRBV6-5	TGTGCCAGCAGTGGGGACAGGGGGAGGGTTGAAGCTTTCTTT	CASSGDRGRVEAFF
TRBD2	TRBJ2-3	NA	TRBV11-2	TGTGCCAGCAGCTCGACGGGACTAAGCACAGATACGCAGTATTTT	CASSSTGLSTDTQYF
NA	TRBJ1-5	NA	TRBV28	TGTGCCAGCAGTGCCCCGGTCCCGGGCCAGAATCAGCCCCAGCATTTT	CASSAPVPGQNQPQHF
TRBD1	TRBJ1-2	once	TRBV19	TGTGCCAGTTCACGGGACAGGGAAGATAATGGCTACACCTTC	CASSRDREDNGYTF
NA	TRBJ1-1	NA	TRBV7-3	TGTGCCAGCAGCTTAATGTCCGACACTGAAGCTTTCTTT	CASSLMSDTEAFF
TRBD1	TRBJ2-7	once	TRBV15	TGTGCCACCAGCGGCCCGGGACAGACCCCTACCTACGAGCAGTACTTC	CATSGPGQTPTYEQYF
NA	TRBJ1-1	NA	TRBV25-1	TGTGCCAGCTGGGACGAAGACACTGAAGCTTTCTTT	CASWDEDTEAFF